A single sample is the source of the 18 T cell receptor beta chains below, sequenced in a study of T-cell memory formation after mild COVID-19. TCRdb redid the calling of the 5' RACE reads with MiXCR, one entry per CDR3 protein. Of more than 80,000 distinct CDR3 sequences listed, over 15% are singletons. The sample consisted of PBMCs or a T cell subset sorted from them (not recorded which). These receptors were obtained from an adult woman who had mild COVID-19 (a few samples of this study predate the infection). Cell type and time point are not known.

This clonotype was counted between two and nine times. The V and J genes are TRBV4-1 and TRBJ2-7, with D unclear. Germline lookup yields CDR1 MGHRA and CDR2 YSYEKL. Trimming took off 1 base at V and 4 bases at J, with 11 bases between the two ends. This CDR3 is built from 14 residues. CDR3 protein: CASSQGVGGYEQYF. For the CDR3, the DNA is TGCGCCAGCAGCCAAGGAGTGGGTGGGTACGAGCAGTACTTC.

CDR3 amino acids: CASSQGKSGLAGVGQFF. The CDR3 nucleotides are TGTGCCAGCAGCCAAGGAAAGTCCGGACTAGCGGGAGTAGGGCAGTTCTTC. The chain uses TRBV3-1 and TRBJ2-1, with TRBD2 matching over 13 bases. Germline V gene data show CDR1 as LGHDT and CDR2 as YNNKEL (reference sequence). The CDR3 loop spans 17 amino acids. V lost 1 base and J lost 12; bases outside the gene matches: 12.

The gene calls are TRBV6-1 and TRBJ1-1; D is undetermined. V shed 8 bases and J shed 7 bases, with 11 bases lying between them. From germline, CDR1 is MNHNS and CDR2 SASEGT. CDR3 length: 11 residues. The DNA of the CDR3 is TGTGCCAGCGGCCTTTGGAGTGAAGCTTTCTTT. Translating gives CASGLWSEAFF.

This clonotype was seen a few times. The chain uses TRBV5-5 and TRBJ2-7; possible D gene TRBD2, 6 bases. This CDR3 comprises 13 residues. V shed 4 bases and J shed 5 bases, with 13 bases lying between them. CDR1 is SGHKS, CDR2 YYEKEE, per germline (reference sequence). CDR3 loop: CASSTEPSDEQYF. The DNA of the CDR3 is TGTGCCAGCAGCACCGAACCTAGCGACGAGCAGTACTTC.

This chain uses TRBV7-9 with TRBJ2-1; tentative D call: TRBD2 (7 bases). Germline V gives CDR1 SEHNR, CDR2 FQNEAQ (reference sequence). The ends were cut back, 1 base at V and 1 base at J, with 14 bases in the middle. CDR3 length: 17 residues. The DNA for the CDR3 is TGTGCCAGCAGCTTAGTAGGGGGGGCCTTTTCCTACAATGAGCAGTTCTTC. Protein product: CASSLVGGAFSYNEQFF.

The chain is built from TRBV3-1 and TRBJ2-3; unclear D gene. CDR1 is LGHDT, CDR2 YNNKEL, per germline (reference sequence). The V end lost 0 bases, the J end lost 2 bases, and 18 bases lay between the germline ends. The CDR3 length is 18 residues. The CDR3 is CASSQDWAGAKVTDTQYF. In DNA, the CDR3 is TGTGCCAGCAGCCAAGATTGGGCAGGAGCCAAGGTCACAGATACGCAGTATTTT.

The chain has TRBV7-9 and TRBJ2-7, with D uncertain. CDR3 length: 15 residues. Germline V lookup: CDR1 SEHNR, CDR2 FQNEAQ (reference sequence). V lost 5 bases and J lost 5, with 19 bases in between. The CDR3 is CASSRDPGAGHEQYF. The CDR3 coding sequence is TGTGCCAGCAGCCGTGACCCAGGAGCAGGCCACGAGCAGTACTTC.

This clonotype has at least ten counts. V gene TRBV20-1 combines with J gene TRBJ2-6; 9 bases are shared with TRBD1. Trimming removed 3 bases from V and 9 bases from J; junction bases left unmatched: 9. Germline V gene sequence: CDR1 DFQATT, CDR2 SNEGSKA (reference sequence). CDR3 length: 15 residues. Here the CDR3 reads CSASTGQGDVNVLTF. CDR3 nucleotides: TGCAGTGCTAGTACGGGACAGGGCGATGTCAACGTCCTGACTTTC.

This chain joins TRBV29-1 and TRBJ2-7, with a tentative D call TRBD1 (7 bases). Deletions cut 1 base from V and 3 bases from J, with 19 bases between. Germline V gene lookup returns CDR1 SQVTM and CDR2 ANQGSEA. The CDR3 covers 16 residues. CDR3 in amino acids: CSVEVPGGGNVYEQYF. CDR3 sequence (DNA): TGCAGCGTTGAAGTCCCAGGGGGAGGTAACGTCTACGAGCAGTACTTC.

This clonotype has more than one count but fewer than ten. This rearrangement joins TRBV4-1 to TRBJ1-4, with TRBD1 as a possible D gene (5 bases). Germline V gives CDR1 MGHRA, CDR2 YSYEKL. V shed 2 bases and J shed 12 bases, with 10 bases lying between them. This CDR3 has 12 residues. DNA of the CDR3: TGCGCCAGCAGCCAAAATCAGGGAGAACTGTTTTTT. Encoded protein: CASSQNQGELFF.

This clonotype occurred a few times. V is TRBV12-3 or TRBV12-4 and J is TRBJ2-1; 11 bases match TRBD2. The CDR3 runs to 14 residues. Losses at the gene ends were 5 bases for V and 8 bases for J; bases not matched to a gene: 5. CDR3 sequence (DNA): TGTGCCAGCAGTCCTAGCGGGAGGATCCATGAGCAGTTCTTC. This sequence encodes CASSPSGRIHEQFF.

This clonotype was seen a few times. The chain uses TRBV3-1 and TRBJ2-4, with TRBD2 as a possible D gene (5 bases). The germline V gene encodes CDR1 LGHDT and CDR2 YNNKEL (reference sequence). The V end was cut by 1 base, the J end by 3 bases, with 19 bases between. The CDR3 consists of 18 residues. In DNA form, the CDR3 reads TGTGCCAGCAGCCAAGGAGGGCTGAAGATCGGATTCAAAAACATTCAGTACTTC. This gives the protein CASSQGGLKIGFKNIQYF.

The CDR3 region is CASSVLQGGHTEAFF. The DNA for the CDR3 is TGTGCCAGCAGCGTTTTACAGGGGGGGCACACTGAAGCTTTCTTT. This rearrangement joins TRBV7-9 to TRBJ1-1; 8 nucleotides line up with TRBD1. The CDR3 is 15 amino acids. Looked up from germline, CDR1 is SEHNR and CDR2 is FQNEAQ (reference sequence). V trimming: 5 bases; J trimming: 3 bases; junction bases outside the gene matches: 8.

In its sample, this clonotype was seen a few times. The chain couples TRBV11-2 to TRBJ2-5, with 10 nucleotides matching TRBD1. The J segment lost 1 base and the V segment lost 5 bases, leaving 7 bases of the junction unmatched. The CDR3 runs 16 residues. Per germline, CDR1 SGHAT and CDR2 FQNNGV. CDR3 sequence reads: CASSRSDRGFQETQYF. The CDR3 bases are TGTGCCAGCAGCCGTTCGGACAGGGGGTTCCAAGAGACCCAGTACTTC.

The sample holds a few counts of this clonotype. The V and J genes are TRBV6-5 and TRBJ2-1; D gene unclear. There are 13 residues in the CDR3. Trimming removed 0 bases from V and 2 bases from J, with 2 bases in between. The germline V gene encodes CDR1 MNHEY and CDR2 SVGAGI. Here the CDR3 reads CASSYSTYNEQFF. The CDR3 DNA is TGTGCCAGCAGTTACTCGACCTACAATGAGCAGTTCTTC.

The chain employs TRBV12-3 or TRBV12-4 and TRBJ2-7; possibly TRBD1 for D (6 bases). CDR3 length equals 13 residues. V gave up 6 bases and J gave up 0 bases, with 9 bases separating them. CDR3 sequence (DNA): TGTGCCAGCAGCCCGGGACACTCCTACGAGCAGTACTTC. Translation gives CASSPGHSYEQYF.

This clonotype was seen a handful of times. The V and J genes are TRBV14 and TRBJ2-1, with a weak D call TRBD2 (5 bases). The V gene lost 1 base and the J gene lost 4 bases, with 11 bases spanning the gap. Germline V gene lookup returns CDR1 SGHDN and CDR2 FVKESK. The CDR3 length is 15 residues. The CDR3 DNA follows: TGTGCCAGCAGCCAAGGGCGGGCCGTTTACAATGAGCAGTTCTTC. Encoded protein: CASSQGRAVYNEQFF.

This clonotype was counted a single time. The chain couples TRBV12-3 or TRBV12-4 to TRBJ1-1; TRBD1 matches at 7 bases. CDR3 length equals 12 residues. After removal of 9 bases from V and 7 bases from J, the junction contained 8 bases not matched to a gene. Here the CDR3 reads CASRQGMLEAFF. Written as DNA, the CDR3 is TGTGCCAGTCGACAGGGCATGCTTGAAGCTTTCTTT.